The 10 T cell receptor beta chains below were found in one sample sequenced in a study of blood T cell repertoires in COVID-19. Using immunoSEQ multiplex PCR, the repertoire was profiled, and TCRdb retains in-frame clones only, with some absent. This sample carries about 93,000 clones, roughly 90% of them seen once, and the ten largest clones take roughly 1.5%. Sequencing was carried out using peripheral blood. These receptors were taken from a human donor with active COVID-19. The donor label of this sample is uncertain.

The chain is built from TRBV12-5 and TRBJ2-1, with 7 bases fitting TRBD1. Losses at the gene ends were 1 base for V and 7 bases for J; bases not matched to a gene: 4. The CDR3 totals 14 residues. The germline V gene encodes CDR1 LGHNT and CDR2 FRNRAP. CDR3 nucleotide sequence: TGTGCTAGTGGTTTGGGACAGGGACGAAATGAGCAGTTCTTC. Protein: CASGLGQGRNEQFF.

The V call is TRBV5-1, the J call TRBJ2-2; 7 nucleotides align to TRBD1. The CDR3 is 16 residues long. CDR1 SGHRS and CDR2 YFSETQ come from the germline V gene. The J segment lost 8 bases and the V segment lost 1 base, leaving 11 bases of the junction unmatched. The CDR3 region is CASSLLTGDLVGELFF. As DNA, the CDR3 is TGCGCCAGCAGCTTGCTTACAGGGGATTTGGTAGGGGAGCTGTTTTTT.

The CDR3: CAWSEGGNQPQHF. DNA of the CDR3: TGTGCCTGGAGTGAGGGGGGGAATCAGCCCCAGCATTTT. V and J are TRBV30 and TRBJ1-5; TRBD1 might be the D (6 bases). The CDR3 is 13 amino acids. Germline CDR1 is GTSNPN and CDR2 is SVGIG (reference sequence). The ends were cut back, 1 base at V and 4 bases at J, with 8 bases in the middle.

The V call is TRBV27, the J call TRBJ1-1; D may be TRBD1 (5 bases). Germline V lookup: CDR1 MNHEY, CDR2 SMNVEV (reference sequence). Trimming stripped 4 bases from V and 1 base from J, with 10 bases between. CDR3 length: 14 residues. CDR3 DNA: TGTGCCAGCAGTTCTTACGACAGGAACACTGAAGCTTTCTTT. Residues: CASSSYDRNTEAFF.

The V call is TRBV6-2 or TRBV6-3, the J call TRBJ1-1, with D unclear. The CDR3 consists of 13 residues. Germline assignment: CDR1 MNHEY and CDR2 SVGEGT. V lost 0 bases and J lost 1, with 3 bases in between. The CDR3 protein is CASSYSQNTEAFF. DNA for the CDR3: TGTGCCAGCAGTTACTCCCAGAACACTGAAGCTTTCTTT.

The J gene is TRBJ2-2, the V gene TRBV5-1; D is perhaps TRBD1 (5 bases). V was clipped by 0 bases and J by 4 bases, with 13 bases between them. The CDR3 loop spans 16 amino acids. CDR1 and CDR2 from the germline V gene are SGHRS and YFSETQ. The CDR3 nucleotides read TGCGCCAGCAGCTTGGGGGGCAGTTCGGGCACCGGGGAGCTGTTTTTT. Protein sequence: CASSLGGSSGTGELFF.

The rearrangement links TRBV19 to TRBJ2-3; maybe TRBD2 (5 bases). Trimming stripped 2 bases from V and 1 base from J, with 10 bases between. The CDR3 is 15 amino acids. In germline, CDR1 is LNHDA, CDR2 SQIVND (reference sequence). DNA of the CDR3: TGTGCCAGTAGTATAAGCGGCGGGCGCACAGATACGCAGTATTTT. It specifies CASSISGGRTDTQYF.

The V gene is TRBV10-3, the J gene TRBJ2-5; maybe TRBD1 (5 bases). Between the trimmed V and J ends, which lost 0 bases and 3 bases, there was a span of 8 bases. Germline V gene data show CDR1 as ENHRY and CDR2 as SYGVKD. The CDR3 sequence is 14 residues long. CDR3 region: CAISESGQKETQYF. For the CDR3, the DNA is TGTGCCATCAGTGAGTCGGGGCAGAAAGAGACCCAGTACTTC.

The rearrangement joins TRBV5-6 to TRBJ2-2; D uncertain. The V end lost 4 bases, the J end lost 7 bases, and 14 bases lay between the germline ends. The germline V gene encodes CDR1 SGHDT and CDR2 YYEEEE. The CDR3 loop spans 14 amino acids. CDR3 protein: CASSLAEVSGELFF. CDR3 sequence (DNA): TGTGCCAGCAGCCTGGCCGAAGTTAGCGGGGAGCTGTTTTTT.

J is TRBJ1-1 and V is TRBV7-2, with D possibly TRBD1 on 6 matching bases. The germline V gene has CDR1 SGHTA and CDR2 FQGNSA. The CDR3 extends over 14 amino acids. V was pared by 5 bases and J by 1 base, with 11 bases between. The chain's CDR3 is CASSPGAPNTEAFF. DNA for the CDR3: TGTGCCAGCAGCCCAGGGGCTCCGAACACTGAAGCTTTCTTT. The complete variable domain, with remaining parts taken from reference TRBV7-2 and TRBJ1-1, reads GAGVSQSPSNKVTEKGKDVELRCDPISGHTALYWYRQSLGQGLEFLIYFQGNSAPDKSGLPSDRFSAERTGGSVSTLTIQRTQQEDSAVYLCASSPGAPNTEAFFGQGTRLTVV.